The 13 T cell receptor beta chains below were found in one sample sequenced in a study of radiotherapy plus CTLA-4 blockade in lung cancer. The data were produced by immunoSEQ multiplex PCR, yet TCRdb's version contains in-frame clones alone and is incomplete. The data contain about 110,000 clones, over 65% of them seen just once; the ten biggest clones take up 2% to 3%. The sequences come from peripheral blood, collected from a patient treated with radiotherapy plus ipilimumab. Receptor source: a human donor with non-small cell lung cancer that progressed on radiotherapy plus ipilimumab. Some clones in this sample may be carry-over from other donors' samples.

About this clone itself: The junction and the germline gene differ at one end; a read error may be behind it. The V and J genes are TRBV15 and TRBJ1-4; TRBD1 might be the D (6 bases). Germline-derived CDR1 and CDR2 are LNHNV and YYDKDF (reference sequence). This CDR3 is 17 amino acids long. CDR3 in amino acids: CATTRGGVSRPNEKLFF. CDR3 DNA: TGTGCCACCACCAGAGGGGGGGTTAGCCGTCCTAATGAAAAACTGTTTTTT.

The V and J genes are TRBV5-4 and TRBJ2-3; D possibly uses TRBD1 or TRBD2 (5 bases each). Trimming removed 3 bases from V and 6 bases from J, with 14 bases in between. CDR1 SGHNT and CDR2 YYREEE come from the germline V gene (reference sequence). The CDR3 totals 14 residues. CDR3 bases: TGTGCCAGCAGCTCGTTTGGGGGAGTGGATACGCAGTATTTT. Translating gives CASSSFGGVDTQYF.

The V call is TRBV10-3, the J call TRBJ2-5; D is unclear. Per the germline V gene, CDR1 is ENHRY and CDR2 is SYGVKD. The length of the CDR3 is 12 residues. V dropped 0 bases and J dropped 5 bases, with 4 bases sitting between them. The CDR3 loop reads CAISESWETQYF. DNA of the CDR3: TGTGCCATCAGTGAGTCCTGGGAGACCCAGTACTTC.

Here the CDR3 DNA reads TGTGCCAGCAGCTCGAGGATCGGGGGTGCCTATGGCTACACCTTC. Translation gives CASSSRIGGAYGYTF. The rearrangement joins TRBV7-8 to TRBJ1-2; possible D gene TRBD1, 5 bases. The ends were cut back, 4 bases at V and 4 bases at J, with 16 bases in the middle. The CDR3 runs 15 residues. Germline V gene lookup returns CDR1 SGHVS and CDR2 FQNEAQ.

This clone was counted a single time. The rearrangement uses TRBV7-3 and TRBJ2-3; a possible D gene is TRBD1 (6 bases). V was trimmed by 5 bases and J by 6 bases, leaving 12 bases between them. Germline loops: CDR1 SGHTA, CDR2 FQGTGA. The CDR3 runs to 13 residues. The CDR3 loop is CASSPTGLDTQYF. The CDR3 nucleotides read TGTGCCAGCAGCCCTACAGGGTTGGATACGCAGTATTTT.

The CDR3 region has the DNA TGTGCCAGCAGCTTAGGGGGGGCCTCAGATACGCAGTATTTT. Protein: CASSLGGASDTQYF. The chain joins TRBV7-3 to TRBJ2-3, with a tentative D call TRBD2 (7 bases). V was cut by 2 bases and J by 4 bases, with 10 bases left in between. CDR1 is SGHTA and CDR2 is FQGTGA in the germline V gene. There are 14 residues in the CDR3.

CDR3 protein: CASSRLRGGQGVSQPQHF. The CDR3 DNA is TGTGCCAGTAGTCGCCTCCGGGGGGGACAGGGGGTGTCTCAGCCCCAGCATTTT. The V and J genes are TRBV19 and TRBJ1-5; 11 bases are a match to TRBD1. This CDR3 has 18 amino acids. In germline, CDR1 is LNHDA, CDR2 SQIVND (reference sequence). The V gene end was trimmed by 5 bases and the J gene end by 6 bases; junction bases not matched to a gene: 15. The variable domain in full, with the rest retrieved from reference TRBV19 and TRBJ1-5, is DGGITQSPKYLFRKEGQNVTLSCEQNLNHDAMYWYRQDPGQGLRLIYYSQIVNDFQKGDIAEGYSVSREKKESFPLTVTSAQKNPTAFYLCASSRLRGGQGVSQPQHFGDGTRLSIL.

This chain joins TRBV5-6 and TRBJ1-5; no reliable D call. Germline assignment: CDR1 SGHDT and CDR2 YYEEEE. Trimming shortened V by 2 bases and J by 0 bases, and 12 bases separated the two germline ends. This CDR3 comprises 16 residues. In DNA, the CDR3 is TGTGCCAGCAGCTTCGGGGTGCCAAGTAGCAATCAGCCCCAGCATTTT. Protein product: CASSFGVPSSNQPQHF.

This clone appeared once. The V and J genes are TRBV9 and TRBJ1-3, with D possibly matching TRBD1 (5 bases). Trimming shortened V by 0 bases and J by 0 bases, and 7 bases separated the two germline ends. This CDR3 spans 15 amino acids. The germline CDR1 and CDR2 sequences are SGDLS and YYNGEE. The DNA for the CDR3 is TGTGCCAGCAGCGTAGTAGGGGACTCTGGAAACACCATATATTTT. Its translation: CASSVVGDSGNTIYF.

V usage is TRBV7-2 and J usage is TRBJ2-7; 13 nucleotides agree with TRBD2. Trimming removed 5 bases from V and 5 bases from J; junction bases left unmatched: 6. CDR1 is SGHTA, CDR2 FQGNSA, per germline. CDR3 length equals 15 residues. The CDR3 sequence: CASSPQTSGGNEQYF. The CDR3 DNA is TGTGCCAGCAGCCCTCAGACTAGCGGGGGGAACGAGCAGTACTTC.

This rearrangement joins TRBV7-9 to TRBJ2-7; 11 bases fit TRBD1. There are 14 residues in the CDR3. V lost 5 bases and J lost 6; bases outside the gene matches: 6. Germline-derived CDR1 and CDR2 are SEHNR and FQNEAQ (reference sequence). DNA of the CDR3: TGTGCCAGCAGCATACGGGACAGGGGGTTCGAGCAGTACTTC. This translates into CASSIRDRGFEQYF.

The chain couples TRBV2 to TRBJ1-1; the D is unclear. The V gene lost 4 bases and the J gene lost 4 bases, with 7 bases spanning the gap. This CDR3 comprises 12 residues. Germline V gene data show CDR1 as SNHLY and CDR2 as FYNNEI. The chain's CDR3 is CASSVVGTEAFF. The CDR3 DNA is TGTGCCAGCAGTGTGGTAGGCACTGAAGCTTTCTTT.

The chain is built from TRBV7-3 and TRBJ1-6, with unresolved D. Trimming removed 8 bases from V and 1 base from J, with 6 bases in between. The CDR3 consists of 13 residues. Germline V gene lookup returns CDR1 SGHTA and CDR2 FQGTGA. The CDR3 reads CASADSYNSPLHF. Here the CDR3 DNA reads TGTGCCAGCGCGGATTCCTATAATTCACCCCTCCACTTT.